This T cell receptor beta chain was captured in a study of shared clonotypes between healthy human individuals. The naive CD8 subset, CD45RO-negative cells positively selected for CCR7, excluded terminally differentiated effector memory CD45RA+ cells. The repertoire was sequenced with immunoSEQ multiplex PCR; TCRdb's copy has only in-frame clones and lacks some. The sample lists around 2.1 million clones; about 93% were seen once. This clone has only a few counts. Antigen specificity is unknown. The sample carries other DNA sequences with the same CDR3. The V end lost 1 base, the J end lost 6 bases, and 7 bases lay between the germline ends. The germline gives CDR1 SEHNR, CDR2 FQNEAQ (reference sequence). This CDR3 has 12 residues. Study-wide findings and caveats: Against clonotypes common to all four donors, non-shared ones had lower generation probabilities. Rarefaction revealed incomplete sorted-subset sequencing despite large depth.

V usage is TRBV7-9 and J usage is TRBJ2-7, with D perhaps TRBD1 (5 bases). The TCR was taken from a man aged 18 to 30 in good health. Some clones in this sample may be carry-over from other donors' samples. Sequenced: naive CD8+ T cells from PBMCs. Here the CDR3 DNA reads TGTGCCAGCAGCTTAGAGGGGTCCGAGCAGTACTTC. Translating it yields CASSLEGSEQYF.